The text below deals with one T cell receptor beta chain. The V gene end was trimmed by 2 bases and the J gene end by 8 bases; junction bases not matched to a gene: 5. Germline CDR1 and CDR2: SGHDT and YYEEEE. The CDR3 loop spans 13 amino acids. This entry comes from a study of cytomegalovirus exposure and HLA in healthy donors. Primers: 60 Vbeta forward and 13 Jbeta reverse. Repertoires were generated with immunoSEQ multiplex PCR, while TCRdb's copy carries only in-frame clones and drops some. Among 200,000 or so clones listed, roughly four fifths were seen once. This TCR derives from a boy between 2 and 10 years old in good health and CMV-seronegative. The V call is TRBV5-6, the J call TRBJ1-2, with TRBD1 identical over 8 bases. The specimen was PBMCs. The CDR3: CASSFKQGVGYTF. Written as DNA, the CDR3 is TGTGCCAGCAGCTTTAAACAGGGGGTCGGCTACACCTTC.